Presented here are 16 T cell receptor beta chains from one specimen sequenced in a study of blood T cell repertoires in COVID-19. Libraries were prepared by immunoSEQ multiplex PCR; TCRdb keeps only in-frame clonotypes and omits some of them. The data show under 300,000 clones, roughly four fifths seen once. Input material: PBMCs or T cells enriched from blood (not recorded which). The receptors here all came from a man aged 35 to 55 who had recovered from COVID-19.

This clone appeared a single time. The chain recombines TRBV18 with TRBJ1-1, with a weak D call TRBD1 (6 bases). V lost 3 bases to trimming and J lost 0 bases, with 11 bases between them. The CDR3 runs 15 residues. The germline V gene has CDR1 KGHSH and CDR2 LQKENI. The CDR3 protein is CASSPSQGMNTEAFF. The CDR3 nucleotides read TGTGCCAGCTCACCCTCCCAGGGGATGAACACTGAAGCTTTCTTT.

This clone has only a few counts. The CDR3 loop reads CASSLGGGGETQYF. The CDR3 DNA reads as TGTGCCAGCAGCTTAGGCGGGGGAGGAGAGACCCAGTACTTC. The chain carries TRBV11-2 and TRBJ2-5; 7 positions agree with TRBD2. The CDR3 runs to 14 residues. V shed 1 base, J shed 4 bases, and the junction held 3 bases outside the gene matches. Germline assignment: CDR1 SGHAT and CDR2 FQNNGV. Based on the CDR3 plus reference TRBV11-2 and TRBJ2-5, the full variable domain is EAGVAQSPRYKIIEKRQSVAFWCNPISGHATLYWYQQILGQGPKLLIQFQNNGVVDDSQLPKDRFSAERLKGVDSTLKIQPAKLEDSAVYLCASSLGGGGETQYFGPGTRLLVL.

The chain has TRBV9 and TRBJ2-1, with 12 bases lining up with TRBD2. Germline V CDR1 and CDR2: SGDLS, YYNGEE. The trim removed 0 bases at V and 7 bases at J, leaving 5 bases unmatched. This CDR3 is 16 amino acids long. The CDR3, as DNA: TGTGCCAGCAGCGTAGTTCTAGCGGGGGGGTTAAATGAGCAGTTCTTC. Amino acids: CASSVVLAGGLNEQFF.

The chain is built from TRBV4-1 and TRBJ2-1, with 14 bases aligning to TRBD2. Germline V CDR1 and CDR2: MGHRA, YSYEKL. This CDR3 is built from 15 residues. V lost 6 bases, J lost 5 bases, and 3 bases stayed unmatched. CDR3 loop: CASRSGLAGDNEQFF. In nucleotides, the CDR3 is TGCGCCAGCAGATCGGGACTAGCGGGAGACAATGAGCAGTTCTTC.

The chain employs TRBV15 and TRBJ1-6; D remains ambiguous. CDR1 is LNHNV, CDR2 YYDKDF, per germline (reference sequence). The CDR3 contains 16 residues. V shed 0 bases and J shed 0 bases, with 6 bases lying between them. The CDR3 nucleotides are TGTGCCACCAGCAGAGATAGGAGCTCCTATAATTCACCCCTCCACTTT. Translating gives CATSRDRSSYNSPLHF.

This chain uses TRBV29-1 with TRBJ1-5; TRBD1 might be the D (5 bases). The ends were cut back, 4 bases at V and 2 bases at J, with 6 bases in the middle. Germline lookup yields CDR1 SQVTM and CDR2 ANQGSEA. The CDR3 covers 12 residues. CDR3 DNA sequence: TGCAGCGTTGGGGGGGGCAATCAGCCCCAGCATTTT. Protein product: CSVGGGNQPQHF.

This chain links TRBV27 with TRBJ1-5; no firm D call. The germline V and J ends were trimmed by 3 bases and 11 bases, with 14 bases remaining between them. Germline CDR1 reads MNHEY; CDR2 reads SMNVEV (reference sequence). The CDR3 consists of 13 residues. CDR3 nucleotide sequence: TGTGCCAGCAGTTTGAACCCCTTAGTGGCCCAGCATTTT. Protein product: CASSLNPLVAQHF.

The rearrangement uses TRBV7-2 and TRBJ2-2; no reliable D call. The ends were cut back, 5 bases at V and 3 bases at J, with 7 bases in the middle. There are 13 residues in the CDR3. Germline V gene lookup returns CDR1 SGHTA and CDR2 FQGNSA. CDR3 loop: CASSPQDTGELFF. The CDR3 DNA follows: TGTGCCAGCAGCCCTCAGGACACCGGGGAGCTGTTTTTT. Full variable domain (missing parts from reference TRBV7-2 and TRBJ2-2): GAGVSQSPSNKVTEKGKDVELRCDPISGHTALYWYRQSLGQGLEFLIYFQGNSAPDKSGLPSDRFSAERTGGSVSTLTIQRTQQEDSAVYLCASSPQDTGELFFGEGSRLTVL.

This clone appeared once. The rearrangement uses TRBV21-1 and TRBJ2-5; whether TRBD2, the table's D call, matches the DNA was not checked. TRBV21-1 constitutes a pseudogene. The CDR3 totals 13 residues. The CDR3 coding sequence is TGTGCCAGCAGCAGAGGGTTGGAAGAGACCCAGTACTTC. This sequence encodes CASSRGLEETQYF.

The chain carries TRBV19 and TRBJ1-2; D is unclear. Trimming pared 1 base from V and 8 bases from J, leaving 5 bases between. This CDR3 has 11 residues. Germline CDR1 LNHDA, CDR2 SQIVND (reference sequence). Here the CDR3 DNA reads TGTGCCAGTAGTATAGGGGAGGGCTACACCTTC. Encoded protein: CASSIGEGYTF. The variable domain in full, with the rest retrieved from reference TRBV19 and TRBJ1-2, is DGGITQSPKYLFRKEGQNVTLSCEQNLNHDAMYWYRQDPGQGLRLIYYSQIVNDFQKGDIAEGYSVSREKKESFPLTVTSAQKNPTAFYLCASSIGEGYTFGSGTRLTVV.

The V and J genes are TRBV30 and TRBJ1-1, with D perhaps matching TRBD1 (6 bases). There are 13 residues in the CDR3. V dropped 0 bases and J dropped 5 bases, with 10 bases sitting between them. Germline V lookup: CDR1 GTSNPN, CDR2 SVGIG (reference sequence). The CDR3 protein is CAWSVSGETEAFF. CDR3 in DNA: TGTGCCTGGAGTGTATCAGGGGAGACTGAAGCTTTCTTT.

This chain links TRBV29-1 with TRBJ2-3, with TRBD2 identical over 7 bases. Germline assignment: CDR1 SQVTM and CDR2 ANQGSEA. Germline trimming cut 7 bases from V and 2 bases from J; bases unmatched to any gene: 6. The CDR3 sequence is 13 residues long. This chain's CDR3 is CSATSPLTDTQYF. CDR3 in DNA: TGCAGCGCGACTAGCCCCCTCACAGATACGCAGTATTTT.

The chain recombines TRBV30 with TRBJ1-2; 11 positions agree with TRBD1. The CDR3 runs 16 residues. Unmatched junction bases numbered 9, after V lost 0 bases and J lost 6 bases. The V gene's germline CDR1 is GTSNPN and CDR2 SVGIG (reference sequence). The CDR3 here is CAWSVKEDRGRDGYTF. CDR3 bases: TGTGCCTGGAGTGTTAAAGAGGACAGGGGGCGAGATGGCTACACCTTC. Full variable domain (remainder filled in from reference TRBV30 and TRBJ1-2): SQTIHQWPATLVQPVGSPLSLECTVEGTSNPNLYWYRQAAGRGLQLLFYSVGIGQISSEVPQNLSASRPQDRQFILSSKKLLLSDSGFYLCAWSVKEDRGRDGYTFGSGTRLTVV.

V usage is TRBV19 and J usage is TRBJ2-1, with 7 positions matching TRBD2. Germline CDR1 reads LNHDA; CDR2 reads SQIVND (reference sequence). This CDR3 spans 14 amino acids. J gave up 6 bases and V 5 bases, and 7 bases lay outside the gene matches. CDR3 sequence (DNA): TGTGCCAGTAGTCTCCGTAGCGGGCCCAATGAGCAGTTCTTC. Protein sequence: CASSLRSGPNEQFF.

The V and J genes are TRBV18 and TRBJ1-2; 7 bases map to TRBD1. The CDR3 is 13 amino acids. V was pared by 3 bases and J by 8 bases, with 6 bases of the junction left unmatched. Germline V CDR1 and CDR2: KGHSH, LQKENI. CDR3 loop: CASSPGRGRGYTF. CDR3 coding DNA: TGTGCCAGCTCACCGGGAAGGGGGCGCGGCTACACCTTC. Variable domain in full (rest from reference TRBV18 and TRBJ1-2): NAGVMQNPRHLVRRRGQEARLRCSPMKGHSHVYWYRQLPEEGLKFMVYLQKENIIDESGMPKERFSAEFPKEGPSILRIQQVVRGDSAAYFCASSPGRGRGYTFGSGTRLTVV.

This rearrangement joins TRBV5-4 to TRBJ2-7; tentative D call: TRBD2 (6 bases). The CDR3 sequence is 15 residues long. Germline V gives CDR1 SGHNT, CDR2 YYREEE (reference sequence). The germline V and J ends were trimmed by 0 bases and 1 base, with 11 bases remaining between them. CDR3 in amino acids: CASSLDGGRSYEQYF. The CDR3 DNA sequence: TGTGCCAGCAGCTTGGACGGGGGAAGGTCCTACGAGCAGTACTTC.